The 8 T cell receptor beta chains in this list originate from one sample, sequenced in a study of a mutant IDH1 vaccine in newly diagnosed glioma. What these receptors recognize is not known. Repertoires were generated with immunoSEQ multiplex PCR, while TCRdb's copy carries only in-frame clones and drops some. The sample yields roughly 25,000 clones, about 77% seen once. Time point noted: week 5, during vaccination. With topical imiquimod, each dose of the vaccine consisted of 300 ug of mutant IDH1 20-mer peptide. The source material was PBMCs, sampled from a glioma patient whose treatment included an IDH1 peptide vaccine. The receptors here all came from a man aged 35 to 55 with glioma.

V is TRBV5-6 and J is TRBJ2-7; 9 positions match TRBD2. From germline, CDR1 is SGHDT and CDR2 YYEEEE. V dropped 5 bases and J dropped 6; count of bases not matched to a gene: 15. The CDR3 has 16 residues. CDR3 nucleotides: TGTGCCAGCAGTCCCGGTGTTAGCGGGAGTATTCGCGAGCAGTACTTC. Translating it yields CASSPGVSGSIREQYF.

This chain uses TRBV19 with TRBJ1-1; 7 bases are a match to TRBD1. This CDR3 has 16 amino acids. Germline-derived CDR1 and CDR2 are LNHDA and SQIVND (reference sequence). The ends lost 3 bases at V and 4 bases at J; junction bases unmatched: 11. In nucleotides, the CDR3 is TGTGCCAGTAGTATTCGGGCAGGGGGATTGGGCACTGAAGCTTTCTTT. It translates to CASSIRAGGLGTEAFF. Looking up the rest from reference TRBV19 and TRBJ1-1 gives the full variable domain: DGGITQSPKYLFRKEGQNVTLSCEQNLNHDAMYWYRQDPGQGLRLIYYSQIVNDFQKGDIAEGYSVSREKKESFPLTVTSAQKNPTAFYLCASSIRAGGLGTEAFFGQGTRLTVV.

This sequence joins TRBV11-3 and TRBJ2-1; D remains ambiguous. V dropped 4 bases and J dropped 7 bases, with 11 bases sitting between them. The CDR3 runs 13 residues. Per germline, CDR1 SGHNT and CDR2 YENEEA. CDR3 sequence: CASSSRDRNEQFF. The CDR3 region has the DNA TGTGCCAGCAGCTCGAGAGACCGGAATGAGCAGTTCTTC.

The chain is built from TRBV12-5 and TRBJ1-5, with 7 bases aligning to TRBD1. The CDR3 has 15 residues. The V segment lost 5 bases and the J segment 6 bases; nucleotides outside the gene matches: 10. The germline V gene encodes CDR1 LGHNT and CDR2 FRNRAP. CDR3 nucleotide sequence: TGTGCTAGTGGTGGTGGGGACAGCGGGGCTCAGCCCCAGCATTTT. This translates into CASGGGDSGAQPQHF. Full variable domain (rest looked up from reference TRBV12-5 and TRBJ1-5): DARVTQTPRHKVTEMGQEVTMRCQPILGHNTVFWYRQTMMQGLELLAYFRNRAPLDDSGMPKDRFSAEMPDATLATLKIQPSEPRDSAVYFCASGGGDSGAQPQHFGDGTRLSIL.

The chain links TRBV18 to TRBJ2-1; perhaps TRBD2 as D (6 bases). The CDR3 totals 16 residues. Germline CDR1 and CDR2: KGHSH and LQKENI. V gave up 1 base and J gave up 7 bases, with 17 bases separating them. DNA of the CDR3: TGTGCCAGCTCACCACTCCCCTCCGGGGGTAGGAATGAGCAGTTCTTC. Translation: CASSPLPSGGRNEQFF.

CDR3 nucleotides: TGTGCCTGGGTCAGGGTTGGCAATGAGCAGTTCTTC. Encoded protein: CAWVRVGNEQFF. V and J are TRBV30 and TRBJ2-1, with D possibly matching TRBD1 (5 bases). CDR1 is GTSNPN and CDR2 is SVGIG in the germline V gene (reference sequence). The CDR3 has 12 residues. Between the trimmed V and J ends, which lost 5 bases and 6 bases, there was a span of 11 bases.

This chain uses TRBV11-3 with TRBJ2-1, with 8 bases that match TRBD1. The CDR3 extends over 19 amino acids. CDR1 and CDR2 from the germline V gene are SGHNT and YENEEA. The ends lost 5 bases at V and 0 bases at J; junction bases unmatched: 15. The CDR3 DNA is TGTGCCAGCAGCGGCCCGGGACAGGATTACCTTAGCTCCTACAATGAGCAGTTCTTC. Encoded protein: CASSGPGQDYLSSYNEQFF.

The chain uses TRBV19 and TRBJ2-1; D uncertain. The CDR3 runs 13 residues. Trimming shortened V by 6 bases and J by 4 bases, and 10 bases separated the two germline ends. Germline V gene data show CDR1 as LNHDA and CDR2 as SQIVND (reference sequence). CDR3 sequence (DNA): TGTGCCAGTAGATCCCAGGCTTACAATGAGCAGTTCTTC. It translates to CASRSQAYNEQFF.